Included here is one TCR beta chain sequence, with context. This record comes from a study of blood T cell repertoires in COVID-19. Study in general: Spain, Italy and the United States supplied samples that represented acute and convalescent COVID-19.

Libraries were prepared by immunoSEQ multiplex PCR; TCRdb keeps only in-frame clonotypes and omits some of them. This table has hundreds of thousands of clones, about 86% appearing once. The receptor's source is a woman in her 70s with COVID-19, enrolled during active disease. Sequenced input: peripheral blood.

The CDR3 nucleotides are TGTGCCAGCTCCAATGACAGGGTATTAGACGAGCAGTACTTC. Translation gives CASSNDRVLDEQYF. The rearrangement uses TRBV18 and TRBJ2-7, with 7 nucleotides matching TRBD1. V was pared by 6 bases and J by 5 bases, with 10 bases of the junction left unmatched. Germline assignment: CDR1 KGHSH and CDR2 LQKENI. The CDR3 runs to 14 residues.